This is a list of T cell receptor beta chains from one sample in a study of blood T cell repertoires in COVID-19. Clones were sequenced by immunoSEQ multiplex PCR, and TCRdb holds only the in-frame ones, with some missing. This table holds under 250,000 clones, about 83% found once. The sequencing sample was made of peripheral blood. These receptors all stem from a woman older than 75 with COVID-19, enrolled during active disease. Both conserved end residues are part of each CDR3.

CDR3 protein,V gene,J gene
CASSDGQGVYTIYF,TRBV19,TRBJ1-3
CASSLGQVTEAFF,TRBV18,TRBJ1-1
CASSPGLAGELFF,TRBV13,TRBJ2-2
CASRSGGSTGELFF,TRBV6-5,TRBJ2-2
CASSRTGIEAFF,TRBV11-2,TRBJ1-1
CASSQGQGLYEQYF,TRBV6-5,TRBJ2-7
CASSGDVRVSGANVLTF,TRBV25-1,TRBJ2-6
CASIPPRDRGFDQPQHF,TRBV28,TRBJ1-5
CASSPGESTQYF,TRBV4-2,TRBJ2-3
CASSSTGRGGPADTQYF,TRBV11-3,TRBJ2-3
CASSLAAQMNTEAFF,TRBV5-1,TRBJ1-1
CASSYSTRGQTEAFF,TRBV6-5,TRBJ1-1
CASSNVAGSVGANVLTF,TRBV19,TRBJ2-6
CASSLDRVLYNEQFF,TRBV5-1,TRBJ2-1
CASSPQGERSDTQYF,TRBV5-1,TRBJ2-3
CASRDRVSLNEQFF,TRBV7-8,TRBJ2-1
CASSLQGAVSPLHF,TRBV5-1,TRBJ1-6
CASSPPTGGGRDEQFF,TRBV18,TRBJ2-1
CASSGRTVAGELFF,TRBV5-1,TRBJ2-2
CASSLSMSLSPSQFF,TRBV27,TRBJ2-1
CASSIVGQGSNQPQHF,TRBV19,TRBJ1-5
CAITSGGSDTQYF,TRBV10-3,TRBJ2-3